The 8 T cell receptor beta chains below were found in one sample sequenced in a study of cytomegalovirus exposure and HLA in healthy donors. The PCR employed 60 Vbeta primers together with 13 Jbeta primers. Using immunoSEQ multiplex PCR, the repertoire was profiled, and TCRdb retains in-frame clones only, with some absent. The sample lists some 150,000 clones, 77% occurring once. The specimen sequenced was PBMCs. The origin of the receptors is a woman aged 25 to 39 in good health and CMV-seronegative.

The CDR3, as DNA: TGTGCCAGCAGCTTGGACTTGGGAGTCGTGAACACTGAAGCTTTCTTT. It yields the protein CASSLDLGVVNTEAFF. The V and J genes are TRBV5-6 and TRBJ1-1; D is uncertain. This CDR3 is 16 amino acids long. The germline V gene has CDR1 SGHDT and CDR2 YYEEEE. V was cut by 0 bases and J by 0 bases, with 12 bases left in between.

The gene calls are TRBV2 and TRBJ2-1; a weak D match, TRBD1 (7 bases). Germline CDR1 is SNHLY and CDR2 is FYNNEI. The CDR3 covers 16 residues. V lost 3 bases and J 6 bases, leaving 18 bases between the germline ends. DNA of the CDR3: TGTGCCAGCAGTGACGCGGGCGGGCGGGACAGCAATGAGCAGTTCTTC. This translates into CASSDAGGRDSNEQFF. The variable domain in full, with the rest retrieved from reference TRBV2 and TRBJ2-1, is EPEVTQTPSHQVTQMGQEVILRCVPISNHLYFYWYRQILGQKVEFLVSFYNNEISEKSEIFDDQFSVERPDGSNFTLKIRSTKLEDSAMYFCASSDAGGRDSNEQFFGPGTRLTVL.

V gene TRBV10-1 combines with J gene TRBJ2-7, with D possibly matching TRBD1 (6 bases). From germline, CDR1 is WNHNN and CDR2 SYGVQD (reference sequence). This CDR3 contains 14 residues. V was clipped by 5 bases and J by 5 bases, with 16 bases between them. CDR3 in DNA: TGCGCCAGCAGTTTGGACAGCCTCGCGAACGAGCAGTACTTC. Residues: CASSLDSLANEQYF.

The chain recombines TRBV29-1 with TRBJ1-2; weak D call: TRBD1 (5 bases). CDR1 and CDR2 (germline): SQVTM, ANQGSEA. Trimming took off 6 bases at V and 14 bases at J, with 19 bases between the two ends. The CDR3 is made up of 11 amino acids. In DNA, the CDR3 is TGCAGCGTGGGAACTTCAGGGTTGGGGACCTTC. It codes for CSVGTSGLGTF.

This clone was seen a single time. The CDR3, as DNA: TGTGCCAGCACCAAACCACCAGGGACTGAAGCTTTCTTT. It translates to CASTKPPGTEAFF. The chain recombines TRBV6-5 with TRBJ1-1, with TRBD1 as a possible D gene (5 bases). The CDR3 loop spans 13 amino acids. Germline V gene sequence: CDR1 MNHEY, CDR2 SVGAGI. Trimming took 7 bases from V and 5 from J, leaving 14 bases between them.

CDR3 region: CASRLPDSSNHEQYF. DNA for the CDR3: TGCGCCAGCAGGCTGCCGGACTCCAGTAACCACGAGCAGTACTTC. The rearrangement joins TRBV5-1 to TRBJ2-7, with D perhaps matching TRBD2 (5 bases). The length of the CDR3 is 15 residues. Germline CDR1 SGHRS, CDR2 YFSETQ. V lost 5 bases to trimming and J lost 5 bases, with 20 bases between them. Complete variable domain (other parts from reference TRBV5-1 and TRBJ2-7): KAGVTQTPRYLIKTRGQQVTLSCSPISGHRSVSWYQQTPGQGLQFLFEYFSETQRNKGNFPGRFSGRQFSNSRSEMNVSTLELGDSALYLCASRLPDSSNHEQYFGPGTRLTVT.

Remarks on this clone: A read error may produce the germline difference seen at one junction end. The gene calls are TRBV9 and TRBJ1-2; 7 bases are a match to TRBD1. Germline V gene data show CDR1 as SGDLS and CDR2 as YYNGEE. This CDR3 region has 14 residues. The CDR3, as DNA: TGTGCCAGCAGCCAGAGACAGGGTAACGATGGCTACACCTTC. Its translation is CASSQRQGNDGYTF.

This chain connects TRBV10-3 to TRBJ2-3, with D possibly matching TRBD1 (6 bases). Germline CDR1 and CDR2: ENHRY and SYGVKD. V was trimmed by 7 bases and J by 0 bases, leaving 11 bases between them. CDR3 length: 14 residues. CDR3 region: CAITQDRSTDTQYF. In DNA form, the CDR3 reads TGTGCCATCACTCAAGACAGGAGCACAGATACGCAGTATTTT.